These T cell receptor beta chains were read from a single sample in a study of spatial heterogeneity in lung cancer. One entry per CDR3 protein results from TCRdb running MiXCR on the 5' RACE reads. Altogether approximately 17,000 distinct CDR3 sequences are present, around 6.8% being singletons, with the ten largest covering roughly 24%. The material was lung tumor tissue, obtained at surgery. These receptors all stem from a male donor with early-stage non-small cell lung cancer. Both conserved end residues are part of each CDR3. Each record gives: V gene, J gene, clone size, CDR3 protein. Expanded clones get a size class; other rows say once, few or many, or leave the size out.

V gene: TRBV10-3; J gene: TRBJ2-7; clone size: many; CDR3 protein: CAISLGEANEQYF
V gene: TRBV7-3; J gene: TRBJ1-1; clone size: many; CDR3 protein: CASSLMSGATEAFF
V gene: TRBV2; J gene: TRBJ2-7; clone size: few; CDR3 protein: CASSPAGYEQYF
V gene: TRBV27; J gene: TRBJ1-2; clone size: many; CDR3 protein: CASSLSTGVPYGYTF
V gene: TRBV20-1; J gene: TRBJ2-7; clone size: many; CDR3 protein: CSARRDVLSSGEQYF
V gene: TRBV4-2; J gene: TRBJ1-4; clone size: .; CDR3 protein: CASSQAGGTNEKLFF
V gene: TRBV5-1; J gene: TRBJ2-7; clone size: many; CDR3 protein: CASSSDRGDEQYF
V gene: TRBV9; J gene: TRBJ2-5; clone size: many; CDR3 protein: CASSSDSSAQYF
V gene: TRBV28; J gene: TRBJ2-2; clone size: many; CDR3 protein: CASSWSGGASGELFF
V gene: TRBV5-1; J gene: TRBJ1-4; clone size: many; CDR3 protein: CASSATQANEKLFF
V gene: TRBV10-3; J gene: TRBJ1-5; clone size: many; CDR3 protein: CAISESVDQPQHF
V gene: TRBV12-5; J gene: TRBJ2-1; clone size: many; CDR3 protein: CASGADGVQNEQFF
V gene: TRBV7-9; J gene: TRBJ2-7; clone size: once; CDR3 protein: CASCGDRVDEQYF
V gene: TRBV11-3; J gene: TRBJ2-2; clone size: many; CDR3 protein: CASSSYEGPNTGELFF
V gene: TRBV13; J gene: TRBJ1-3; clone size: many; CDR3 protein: CASSARTLVSGNTIYF
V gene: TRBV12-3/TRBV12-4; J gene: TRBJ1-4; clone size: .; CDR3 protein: CASSLVSGNEKLFF
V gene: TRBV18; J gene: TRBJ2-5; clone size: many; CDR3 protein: CASSPSSDQETQYF
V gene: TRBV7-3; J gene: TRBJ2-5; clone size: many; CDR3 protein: CASSPAGGIQETQYF
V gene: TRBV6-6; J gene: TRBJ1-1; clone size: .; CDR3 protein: CASSEGGAGGTNTEAFF
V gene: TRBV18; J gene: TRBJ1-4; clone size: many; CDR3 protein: CASSPRTGGGYEKLFF
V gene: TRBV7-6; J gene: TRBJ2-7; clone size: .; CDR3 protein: CASSYTGEYEQYF
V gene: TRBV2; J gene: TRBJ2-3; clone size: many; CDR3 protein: CASSEASTSGSTDTQYF
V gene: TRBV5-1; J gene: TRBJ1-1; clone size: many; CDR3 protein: CASSFGPGAANTEAFF
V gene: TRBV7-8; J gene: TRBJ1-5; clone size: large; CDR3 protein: CASSGHEITQPQHF
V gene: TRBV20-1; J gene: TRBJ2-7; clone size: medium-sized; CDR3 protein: CSARDRGDPYEQYF
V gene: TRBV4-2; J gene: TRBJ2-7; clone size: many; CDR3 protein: CASSQEGGGQIYEQYF
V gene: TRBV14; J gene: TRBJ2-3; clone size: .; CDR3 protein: CASSSRGGPRTDTQYF
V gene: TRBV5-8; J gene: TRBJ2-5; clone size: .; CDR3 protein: CASSWGQGGGQETQYF
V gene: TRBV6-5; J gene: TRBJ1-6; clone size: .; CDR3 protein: CASSYQGQGHSPLHF
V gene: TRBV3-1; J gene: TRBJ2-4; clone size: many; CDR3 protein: CASSRAALGNIQYF
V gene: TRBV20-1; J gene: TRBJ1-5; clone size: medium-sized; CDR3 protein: CSARAATGGNQPQHF
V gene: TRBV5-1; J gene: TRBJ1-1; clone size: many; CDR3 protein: CASSQRTGGGTEAFF
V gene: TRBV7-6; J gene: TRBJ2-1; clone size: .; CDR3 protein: CASSSGTGRFNEQFF
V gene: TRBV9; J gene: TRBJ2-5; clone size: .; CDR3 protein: CASSVDAGGHETQYF
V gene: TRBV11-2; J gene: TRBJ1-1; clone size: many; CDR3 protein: CASSLDQGYGEAFF
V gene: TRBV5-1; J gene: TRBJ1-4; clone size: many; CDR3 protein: CASSLGQGNEKLFF
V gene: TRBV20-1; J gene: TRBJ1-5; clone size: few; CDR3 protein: CSASHGQWTGPSQPQHF
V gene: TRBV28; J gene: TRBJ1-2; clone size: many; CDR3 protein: CASSSQGQGHGYTF
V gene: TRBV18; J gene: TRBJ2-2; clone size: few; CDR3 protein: CASSPRQGEDTGELFF
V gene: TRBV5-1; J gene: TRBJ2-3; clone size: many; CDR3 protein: CASSLVVSTDTQYF